Following are 14 T cell receptor beta chains from one sample sequenced in a study of T cell responses to AZD1222 COVID-19 vaccine. Sequencing was performed with immunoSEQ multiplex PCR; in TCRdb, only in-frame clones are kept and a portion is missing. Among nearly 110,000 clones listed, more than 80% were seen once. The input for sequencing was peripheral blood, taken on day 0 of AZD1222 vaccination. The receptors were sampled from an adult in good health.

This sequence joins TRBV28 and TRBJ1-6; a possible D gene is TRBD1 (5 bases). Germline V gene data show CDR1 as MDHEN and CDR2 as SYDVKM. The CDR3 is made up of 16 amino acids. V gave up 1 base and J gave up 6 bases, with 13 bases separating them. CDR3 coding DNA: TGTGCCAGCAGTTTATCCACCACAGGATTTAATTCACCCCTCCACTTT. Residues: CASSLSTTGFNSPLHF.

The rearrangement uses TRBV15 and TRBJ1-1, with D unclear. The V end was cut by 0 bases, the J end by 0 bases, with 8 bases between. Germline lookup yields CDR1 LNHNV and CDR2 YYDKDF (reference sequence). The CDR3 has 15 residues. The CDR3 nucleotides read TGTGCCACCAGCAGAGATCCCGCCCTGAACACTGAAGCTTTCTTT. Its protein is CATSRDPALNTEAFF.

The V call is TRBV7-2, the J call TRBJ2-1; no firm D call. Trimming left V 1 base short and J 0 bases short, with 13 bases between. In germline, CDR1 is SGHTA, CDR2 FQGNSA. This CDR3 has 17 amino acids. This CDR3 is CASSLVYGRSSYNEQFF. DNA of the CDR3: TGTGCCAGCAGCTTAGTTTACGGACGGAGCTCCTACAATGAGCAGTTCTTC.

The V and J genes are TRBV11-3 and TRBJ1-3; 8 bases line up with TRBD1. The germline V gene has CDR1 SGHNT and CDR2 YENEEA. This CDR3 is 13 amino acids long. The trim removed 5 bases at V and 9 bases at J, leaving 6 bases unmatched. CDR3 protein: CASSAGQGSTIYF. The CDR3 DNA reads TGTGCCAGCAGCGCAGGACAGGGATCCACCATATATTTT.

This chain joins TRBV30 and TRBJ1-1; a possible D gene is TRBD1 (5 bases). This CDR3 has 16 amino acids. V was clipped by 2 bases and J by 1 base, with 17 bases between them. CDR1 and CDR2 from the germline V gene are GTSNPN and SVGIG (reference sequence). The DNA for the CDR3 is TGTGCCTGGAGTTCCACTTATCCGGGGCCGAACACTGAAGCTTTCTTT. This codes for CAWSSTYPGPNTEAFF.

This chain uses TRBV24-1 with TRBJ2-5, with no clear D. V was clipped by 1 base and J by 8 bases, with 10 bases between them. The CDR3 sequence is 13 residues long. Looked up from germline, CDR1 is KGHDR and CDR2 is SFDVKD. The CDR3 DNA is TGTGCCACCAGTGATTTAGCCCCGGACACCCAGTACTTC. Translated: CATSDLAPDTQYF.

This chain links TRBV19 with TRBJ1-2; no definite D call. The CDR3 spans 16 residues. Trimming removed 5 bases at V and 0 bases at J, with 16 bases between. From germline, CDR1 is LNHDA and CDR2 SQIVND (reference sequence). The DNA of the CDR3 is TGTGCCAGTAGTCCCACGTTGATGCGGGCTAACTATGGCTACACCTTC. Residues: CASSPTLMRANYGYTF.

The gene calls are TRBV5-4 and TRBJ2-7; TRBD2 might be the D (6 bases). The CDR3 length is 13 residues. Germline V gene lookup returns CDR1 SGHNT and CDR2 YYREEE (reference sequence). V was cut by 7 bases and J by 2 bases, with 13 bases left in between. The CDR3 protein is CASQEGTAYEQYF. CDR3 in DNA: TGTGCCAGCCAGGAGGGGACGGCCTACGAGCAGTACTTC.

V usage is TRBV19 and J usage is TRBJ2-1; 7 nucleotides agree with TRBD2. This CDR3 has 13 residues. Trimming removed 1 base from V and 14 bases from J; junction bases left unmatched: 8. Germline V gives CDR1 LNHDA, CDR2 SQIVND (reference sequence). This CDR3 reads CASSIAEGTTEFF. The CDR3 DNA is TGTGCCAGTAGTATAGCAGAGGGGACTACGGAGTTCTTC. The entire variable domain, with the rest obtained from reference TRBV19 and TRBJ2-1, is as follows: DGGITQSPKYLFRKEGQNVTLSCEQNLNHDAMYWYRQDPGQGLRLIYYSQIVNDFQKGDIAEGYSVSREKKESFPLTVTSAQKNPTAFYLCASSIAEGTTEFFGPGTRLTVL.

As regards this clone: Other DNA sequences in this specimen translate into the identical CDR3. V is TRBV28 and J is TRBJ2-7, with 7 bases matching TRBD1. Germline V gene lookup returns CDR1 MDHEN and CDR2 SYDVKM. The CDR3 has 15 amino acids. J lost 0 bases, V lost 2 bases, and 4 bases had no gene match. CDR3 coding DNA: TGTGCCAGCAGTTTAACAGGGGCCCTCTCCTACGAGCAGTACTTC. This codes for CASSLTGALSYEQYF.

The rearrangement joins TRBV6-6 to TRBJ1-5, with D unclear. The germline gives CDR1 MNHNY, CDR2 SVGAGI (reference sequence). Trimming stripped 8 bases from V and 0 bases from J, with 8 bases between. The CDR3 contains 13 residues. The CDR3, as DNA: TGTGCCAGCGAGGGCTATAGCAATCAGCCCCAGCATTTT. This codes for CASEGYSNQPQHF.

The chain is built from TRBV30 and TRBJ1-5, with TRBD1 identical over 8 bases. There are 15 residues in the CDR3. Germline V gene lookup returns CDR1 GTSNPN and CDR2 SVGIG (reference sequence). With 0 bases clipped from V and 6 bases from J, the junction kept 7 bases outside the gene matches. The CDR3 nucleotides read TGTGCCTGGAGTGTTCGCAGGGGGCTTCGTCAGCCCCAGCATTTT. Translated: CAWSVRRGLRQPQHF.

The J gene is TRBJ2-3, the V gene TRBV4-3, with 10 bases lining up with TRBD1. The V and J ends lost 5 bases and 7 bases, in that order; junction bases with no gene match: 12. The germline CDR1 and CDR2 sequences are LGHNA and YSLEER. This CDR3 has 16 amino acids. CDR3 sequence reads: CASSSGSDRGRYTQYF. The CDR3 nucleotides are TGCGCCAGCAGCTCTGGCTCGGACAGGGGGAGGTATACGCAGTATTTT.

This clone appeared a few times. The chain couples TRBV12-3 or TRBV12-4 to TRBJ1-2; no firm D call. V was shortened by 6 bases and J by 3 bases, with 5 bases between the two germline ends. The CDR3 extends over 11 amino acids. The CDR3, as DNA: TGTGCCAGCAGCCAACACTATGGCTACACCTTC. It translates to CASSQHYGYTF.